The 31 T cell receptor beta chains below were found in one sample sequenced in a study of tissue T cells after allogeneic stem cell transplantation. Profiling relied on immunoSEQ multiplex PCR, and the TCRdb table lists in-frame clones only, not all of them. The table has about 7,500 clones, under 55% seen once. The time point was: mouse harvest day 7 after allogeneic transplant. Tail vein injection delivered 10^7 T-cell-depleted bone marrow cells and 10^6 splenic CD5+ T cells. Sample: gut tissue. The origin of the receptors is a female BALB/c mouse given C57BL/6 T cells with graft-versus-host disease after an allogeneic hematopoietic cell transplant.

This clone was observed a few times. Gene names are mouse gene names. The CDR3 reads CASSPDRAEQFF. CDR3 DNA (partial): TGTGCCAGCAGCCCCGACAGGGCTGAGCAGTTC. The chain uses TRBV26 and TRBJ2-1, with D perhaps matching TRBD1 (6 bases). The read halts 1 residue ahead of the CDR3 end, with the missing end drawn from the germline J gene. Germline-derived CDR1 and CDR2 are KGHPV and FQNQEV (reference sequence). V was shortened by 6 bases and J by 7 bases, with 10 bases between the two germline ends. The CDR3 contains 12 residues. Drawing the rest from reference TRBV26 and TRBJ2-1, the complete variable domain is NSKVIQTPRYLVKGQGQKAKMRCIPEKGHPVVFWYQQNKNNEFKFLINFQNQEVLQQIDMTEKRFSAECPSNSPCSLEIQSSEAGDSALYLCASSPDRAEQFFGPGTRLTVL.

To note about this clone: The germline and genes are mouse ones. The read stops 1 residue short of the end of the CDR3; the missing end is completed from the germline J gene. This chain joins TRBV3 and TRBJ1-1; no clear D gene. Between the trimmed V and J ends, which lost 0 bases and 1 base, there was a span of 3 bases. The CDR3 consists of 13 residues. Germline V lookup: CDR1 SNHLY, CDR2 FYNGKV (reference sequence). The sequenced part of the CDR3 DNA is TGTGCCAGCAGCTTAGCGGGGAACACAGAAGTCTTC. Translated, it gives CASSLAGNTEVF. The full CDR3 reads CASSLAGNTEVFF.

A note on this clone: Gene labels here are mouse ones. The read comes to an end 1 residue before the CDR3 does, leaving the germline J gene to fill in the end. The genes are TRBV12-1 and TRBJ1-1; 8 positions agree with TRBD1. The CDR3 contains 13 residues. With V trimmed by 4 bases and J by 3 bases, 3 bases remained unmatched. Germline CDR1 and CDR2: SGHSN and HYEKVE. CDR3 DNA, as far as it was read: TGTGCCAGCTCCCCACAGGGGGACACAGAAGTCTTC. Translation: CASSPQGDTEVF. The entire CDR3 is CASSPQGDTEVFF.

Comments on this clone: Mouse gene names and germline throughout. From the germline J gene comes the end of the CDR3, since the read stops 1 residue before it. The V call is TRBV5, the J call TRBJ2-4; 10 nucleotides match TRBD1. CDR1 and CDR2 (germline): LGHNA, YNLKQL (reference sequence). The CDR3 spans 17 residues. J lost 1 base, V lost 0 bases, and 4 bases had no gene match. The covered CDR3 bases are TGTGCCAGCAGCCAAGATGACAGGGGGCGAGGTCAAAACACCTTGTAC. Its translation is CASSQDDRGRGQNTLY. The CDR3, in full, reads CASSQDDRGRGQNTLYF.

This clone was found a few times. Here the gene names and germline are mouse. The CDR3 goes on 1 residue after the read ends, and that part is filled in from the germline J gene. The chain has TRBV26 and TRBJ1-2, with D tentatively TRBD1 (6 bases). Trimming shortened V by 3 bases and J by 0 bases, and 8 bases separated the two germline ends. The CDR3 contains 14 residues. The germline V gene encodes CDR1 KGHPV and CDR2 FQNQEV (reference sequence). CDR3: CASSLWTANSDYTF. The sequenced part of the CDR3 DNA is TGTGCCAGCAGTCTTTGGACAGCAAACTCCGACTACACC.

Details on this clone: Any gene name here is a mouse gene name. The DNA ends 1 residue before the CDR3 does, and the rest of the CDR3 is filled in from the germline J gene. This rearrangement joins TRBV13-2 to TRBJ2-7, with 8 bases fitting TRBD2. CDR3 length: 15 residues. The ends lost 3 bases at V and 0 bases at J; junction bases unmatched: 5. Looked up from germline, CDR1 is NNHNN and CDR2 is SYGAGS (reference sequence). Partial CDR3 DNA: TGTGCCAGCGGTGTCCCTGGGGGGATCTCCTATGAACAGTAC. Protein product: CASGVPGGISYEQY. The full CDR3 protein is CASGVPGGISYEQYF.

This clone was recorded a few times. Gene names are mouse gene names. The read falls 1 residue short of the CDR3 end, and the missing part is taken from the germline J gene. The same CDR3 arises from other DNA sequences in this sample as well. The chain combines TRBV2 with TRBJ1-4; tentatively, D is TRBD1 (6 bases). The germline V gene encodes CDR1 LGHNA and CDR2 YSYQKL. The V end was cut by 1 base, the J end by 3 bases, with 9 bases between. This CDR3 comprises 15 residues. Partial CDR3 DNA: TGTGCCAGCAGCCAAGTACAGGGTGCCAACGAAAGATTATTT. Encoded protein: CASSQVQGANERLF. Given in full, the CDR3 is CASSQVQGANERLFF.

Of note for this clone: Mouse gene names apply. From the germline J gene comes the end of the CDR3, since the read stops 1 residue before it. The chain combines TRBV26 with TRBJ1-3, with D unresolved. CDR1 and CDR2 (germline): KGHPV, FQNQEV (reference sequence). The CDR3 loop spans 14 amino acids. V lost 4 bases, J lost 0 bases, and 7 bases lay in between. CDR3: CASSPSNSGNTLYF. CDR3 DNA, as far as it was read: TGTGCCAGCAGTCCCTCAAATTCTGGAAATACGCTCTAT.

A word on this clone: The genes are named according to mouse. With the read ending 1 residue before the CDR3 end, the germline J gene is used to fill in that end. The chain couples TRBV26 to TRBJ2-2; D not resolved. The V and J ends lost 2 bases and 7 bases respectively, with 5 bases between them. The CDR3 is made up of 12 amino acids. Germline CDR1 is KGHPV and CDR2 is FQNQEV (reference sequence). CDR3 loop: CASSLPDGQLYF. The DNA read from the CDR3 is TGTGCCAGCAGTCTGCCGGACGGGCAGCTCTAC.

Concerning this clone itself: Gene names and germline match the mouse. From the germline J gene comes the end of the CDR3, since the read stops 1 residue before it. The rearrangement links TRBV1 to TRBJ2-5, with 9 positions matching TRBD1. V trimming: 4 bases; J trimming: 6 bases; junction bases outside the gene matches: 5. This CDR3 region has 14 residues. CDR1 is NSQYPW and CDR2 is LRSPGD in the germline V gene (reference sequence). Incomplete CDR3 DNA: TGCACCTGCAGTGGGGGACAGGGAGGGGACACCCAGTAC. Its protein product is CTCSGGQGGDTQY. The entire CDR3 protein is CTCSGGQGGDTQYF. Full variable domain (outside the CDR3, taken from reference TRBV1 and TRBJ2-5): VTLLEQNPRWRLVPRGQAVNLRCILKNSQYPWMSWYQQDLQKQLQWLFTLRSPGDKEVKSLPGADYLATRVTDTELRLQVANMSQGRTLYCTCSGGQGGDTQYFGPGTRLLVL.

Points on this clone: The listed genes are named as in mouse. The read comes to an end 1 residue before the CDR3 does, leaving the germline J gene to fill in the end. The chain uses TRBV13-3 and TRBJ1-6, with TRBD1 matching 9 bases. TRBJ1-6 is labeled an ORF, and its function is uncertain. Trimming took 2 bases from V and 5 from J; bases not matched to a gene: 2. CDR3 size: 15 residues. Germline V CDR1 and CDR2: NNHDY, SYVADS. The sequenced CDR3 bases are TGTGCCAGCAGTGAAGGGGACAGGGATAATTCGCCCCTCTAC. This codes for CASSEGDRDNSPLY. The whole CDR3 protein reads CASSEGDRDNSPLYF.

Note on this clone: The gene names given are mouse names. Read coverage stops 1 residue before the CDR3 terminus; the germline J gene supplies the remainder. The identical CDR3 is also encoded by other nucleotide sequences in the sample. This chain links TRBV26 with TRBJ1-1; D is undetermined. The ends were cut back, 3 bases at V and 1 base at J, with 6 bases in the middle. CDR3 size: 13 residues. Germline V lookup: CDR1 KGHPV, CDR2 FQNQEV (reference sequence). CDR3 DNA (partial): TGTGCCAGCAGTCTCGGCAGAAACACAGAAGTCTTC. Amino acid sequence: CASSLGRNTEVF. The full CDR3 sequence reads CASSLGRNTEVFF.

On this clone itself: The gene symbols are mouse symbols. The read stops 1 residue short of the end of the CDR3; the missing end is completed from the germline J gene. The chain employs TRBV20 and TRBJ2-2; the D gene is possibly TRBD1 (6 bases). Deletions cut 6 bases from V and 0 bases from J, with 8 bases between. Germline V gene data show CDR1 as GFQATS and CDR2 as STVNSAI. The CDR3 is made up of 13 amino acids. CDR3 DNA (partial): TGTGGTGCAGAGGGGGCAAACACCGGGCAGCTCTAC. Translated: CGAEGANTGQLY. In full, the CDR3 reads CGAEGANTGQLYF.

This clone was picked up a small number of times. All gene names here are mouse names. The read ends 1 residue shy of where the CDR3 ends; the end is completed using the germline J gene. J is TRBJ1-2 and V is TRBV12-1, with D possibly matching TRBD1 (5 bases). The CDR3 sequence is 13 residues long. CDR1 is SGHSN, CDR2 HYEKVE, per germline. The V end was cut by 0 bases, the J end by 5 bases, with 9 bases between. The covered CDR3 bases are TGTGCCAGCTCTCTCCAGGGTGGATCCGACTACACC. This encodes CASSLQGGSDYT. The whole CDR3 reads CASSLQGGSDYTF.

A remark on this clone: Here the gene names and germline are mouse. The CDR3 end falls 1 residue outside the read, so it is completed with the germline J gene. The V and J genes are TRBV23 and TRBJ2-4; the table gives TRBD2 as D, unverified against the DNA. Germline assignment: CDR1 KGHTA and CDR2 FQNQQP. This CDR3 spans 15 amino acids. The CDR3 protein is CSSSPGTGSQNTLYF. The part of the CDR3 DNA that was read is TGCTCCAGCAGTCCGGGGACTGGGAGTCAAAACACCTTGTAC.

Concerning this clone: Gene names and germline refer to mouse. This CDR3 reads CASSPPGANTEVFF. The CDR3 bases that were read are TGTGCCAGCAGCCCCCCGGGAGCAAACACAGAAGTCTTC. The chain employs TRBV19 and TRBJ1-1, with D uncertain. The read stops 1 residue short of the end of the CDR3; the missing end is completed from the germline J gene. This CDR3 is 14 amino acids long. In germline, CDR1 is FNHDT, CDR2 SITEND (reference sequence). Trimming removed 5 bases from V and 0 bases from J, with 11 bases in between.

Points on this clone: The listed genes are named as in mouse. The read ends 1 residue before the CDR3 terminus; that terminus is restored from the germline J gene. The chain recombines TRBV13-2 with TRBJ2-1; 12 positions match TRBD2. In germline, CDR1 is NNHNN, CDR2 SYGAGS (reference sequence). The CDR3 is made up of 15 amino acids. The V gene end was trimmed by 5 bases and the J gene end by 3 bases; junction bases not matched to a gene: 3. CDR3 residues: CASGGLGGFYAEQFF. CDR3 bases read: TGTGCCAGCGGGGGACTGGGGGGTTTCTATGCTGAGCAGTTC.

A note on this clone: Gene names and germline refer to mouse. This chain's CDR3 is CSSSQEGYTGQLYF. CDR3 bases read: TGCTCCAGCAGTCAAGAGGGCTACACCGGGCAGCTCTAC. This sequence joins TRBV23 and TRBJ2-2. With the read ending 1 residue before the CDR3 end, the germline J gene is used to fill in that end. The CDR3 is made up of 14 amino acids. From germline, CDR1 is KGHTA and CDR2 FQNQQP. Variable domain in full (rest from reference TRBV23 and TRBJ2-2): DAAVTQKPRYLIKMKGQEAEMKCIPEKGHTAVFWYQQKQSKELKFLIYFQNQQPLDQIDMVKERFSAVCPSSSLCSLGIRTCEAEDSALYLCSSSQEGYTGQLYFGEGSKLTVL.

Comments on this clone: Gene names refer to mouse genes. The DNA read from the CDR3 is TGTGCCAGCAGTCGGACAGGAGCAAACTCCGACTACACC. It yields the protein CASSRTGANSDYT. The whole CDR3 reads CASSRTGANSDYTF. The V gene is TRBV26, the J gene TRBJ1-2; 7 positions match TRBD1. The CDR3 end lies 1 residue beyond the end of the read and is filled in from the germline J gene. The CDR3 spans 14 residues. Germline CDR1 and CDR2: KGHPV and FQNQEV (reference sequence). J lost 0 bases, V lost 4 bases, and 2 bases had no gene match.

Details on this clone: Any gene name here is a mouse gene name. The read ends 1 residue shy of where the CDR3 ends; the end is completed using the germline J gene. This rearrangement joins TRBV16 to TRBJ1-2; D call uncertain. Looked up from germline, CDR1 is SGHSA and CDR2 is FRNQAP. Trimming removed 3 bases from V and 3 bases from J, with 5 bases in between. This CDR3 is built from 12 residues. The CDR3 loop reads CASSFRDSDYTF. Partial CDR3 DNA: TGTGCAAGCAGCTTTCGGGACTCCGACTACACC.

Only a few counts were recorded for this clone. Germline and genes: mouse. The sequence runs out 1 residue before the end of the CDR3; the remainder is reconstructed from the germline J gene. This chain connects TRBV15 to TRBJ2-3; TRBD1 or TRBD2 may be the D gene (5 bases each). Germline V CDR1 and CDR2: SGHND, FRSKSL. V dropped 4 bases and J dropped 0 bases, with 11 bases sitting between them. The CDR3 has 15 amino acids. CDR3 in amino acids: CASSYWGLSAETLYF. The sequenced part of the CDR3 DNA is TGTGCCAGCAGTTATTGGGGCCTTAGTGCAGAAACGCTGTAT.

This clone was recorded once. Genes and germline come from the mouse. The read ends 1 residue early relative to the CDR3; the germline J gene fills the gap. The V gene is TRBV3, the J gene TRBJ1-1, with D unclear. The germline V gene has CDR1 SNHLY and CDR2 FYNGKV (reference sequence). The length of the CDR3 is 12 residues. The ends were cut back, 3 bases at V and 0 bases at J, with 2 bases in the middle. The CDR3 reads CASSFSNTEVFF. CDR3 DNA, as far as it was read: TGTGCCAGCAGCTTTTCAAACACAGAAGTCTTC.

Notes on this clone: Mouse germline and gene names are used. The read is 1 residue too short to cover the CDR3 end, so that end is filled in from the germline J gene. V is TRBV16 and J is TRBJ2-7; D gene uncertain. Deletions cut 1 base from V and 0 bases from J, with 4 bases between. The CDR3 is 13 residues long. The V gene's germline CDR1 is SGHSA and CDR2 FRNQAP. Incomplete CDR3 DNA: TGTGCAAGCAGCTTAGTGGGCTCCTATGAACAGTAC. The encoded protein is CASSLVGSYEQY. From start to end, the CDR3 is CASSLVGSYEQYF.

By its share, this clone is medium-sized. Gene names and germline refer to mouse. The CDR3 end is not reached by the read, which stops 1 residue before it; the germline J gene fills it in. V gene TRBV19 combines with J gene TRBJ2-7; D ambiguous. The CDR3 runs 11 residues. V lost 4 bases to trimming and J lost 3 bases, with 5 bases between them. Germline V gene data show CDR1 as FNHDT and CDR2 as SITEND (reference sequence). The sequenced part of the CDR3 DNA is TGTGCCAGCAGTCTGGACTATGAACAGTAC. Protein product: CASSLDYEQY. Given in full, the CDR3 is CASSLDYEQYF.

Of note for this clone: Each gene name is a mouse one. With the read ending 1 residue before the CDR3 end, the germline J gene is used to fill in that end. The rearrangement links TRBV12-2 to TRBJ2-3; 7 bases line up with TRBD2. The V and J ends lost 0 bases and 4 bases, in that order; junction bases with no gene match: 6. Germline-derived CDR1 and CDR2 are SGHLS and HYDKME. The CDR3 extends over 15 amino acids. CDR3 region: CASSLGGVETETLYF. CDR3 bases read: TGTGCCAGCTCTCTCGGGGGGGTGGAAACAGAAACGCTGTAT.

This clone came up a few times. Gene names and germline match the mouse. The CDR3 sequence is CASSLVANSDYTF. The CDR3 bases that were read are TGTGCCAGCAGCTTAGTTGCAAACTCCGACTACACC. V is TRBV3 and J is TRBJ1-2; D is unresolved. Sequencing ends 1 residue short of the CDR3 end; the germline J gene provides the rest. CDR1 is SNHLY and CDR2 is FYNGKV in the germline V gene (reference sequence). This CDR3 comprises 13 residues. V shed 1 base and J shed 0 bases, with 3 bases lying between them.

Comment on this clone: The germline and genes are mouse ones. The sequence runs out 1 residue before the end of the CDR3; the remainder is reconstructed from the germline J gene. The chain employs TRBV15 and TRBJ2-7; 11 bases fit TRBD1. Germline CDR1 and CDR2: SGHND and FRSKSL. The CDR3 spans 12 residues. J lost 9 bases, V lost 6 bases, and 4 bases had no gene match. CDR3 sequence reads: CASSGQGAGQYF. CDR3 DNA (partial): TGTGCCAGCAGCGGACAGGGGGCGGGACAGTAC.

The table lists this clone with a few counts. Each gene name is a mouse one. From the germline J gene comes the end of the CDR3, since the read stops 1 residue before it. J is TRBJ2-1 and V is TRBV13-1, with 12 bases identical to TRBD1. V trimming: 3 bases; J trimming: 10 bases; junction bases outside the gene matches: 5. The CDR3 sequence is 14 residues long. Germline CDR1 is NSHNY and CDR2 is SYGAGN. The CDR3 sequence: CASSGPGQGAEQFF. The CDR3 bases that were read are TGTGCCAGCAGTGGACCGGGACAGGGGGCAGAGCAGTTC.

This clone is large. Genes here carry mouse names. The read ends 1 residue early relative to the CDR3; the germline J gene fills the gap. The gene calls are TRBV19 and TRBJ1-4; the D is unclear. V lost 4 bases, J lost 0 bases, and 7 bases lay in between. Germline V CDR1 and CDR2: FNHDT, SITEND (reference sequence). This CDR3 spans 14 amino acids. This CDR3 is CASSWAFSNERLFF. The DNA read from the CDR3 is TGTGCCAGCAGTTGGGCCTTTTCCAACGAAAGATTATTT.

To note about this clone: The gene names given are mouse names. The read stops 1 residue short of the end of the CDR3; the missing end is completed from the germline J gene. The V gene is TRBV3, the J gene TRBJ2-4, with D possibly being TRBD2 (5 bases). The germline gives CDR1 SNHLY, CDR2 FYNGKV (reference sequence). The V and J ends lost 2 bases and 1 base respectively, with 10 bases between them. The CDR3 consists of 15 residues. CDR3 loop: CASSLMGRGQNTLYF. CDR3 bases read: TGTGCCAGCAGCTTAATGGGGAGGGGTCAAAACACCTTGTAC.

Concerning this clone: The gene names here belong to mouse. The DNA ends 1 residue before the CDR3 does, and the rest of the CDR3 is filled in from the germline J gene. Other DNA sequences within the sample encode an identical CDR3. The chain has TRBV26 and TRBJ2-4, with 8 positions matching TRBD2. Germline assignment: CDR1 KGHPV and CDR2 FQNQEV (reference sequence). The CDR3 contains 14 residues. J lost 5 bases, V lost 0 bases, and 1 base had no gene match. CDR3 region: CASSLSTGGNTLYF. The CDR3 DNA, read in part, is TGTGCCAGCAGTCTGTCTACTGGGGGAAACACCTTGTAC.